These 20 T cell receptor beta chains share one sample of origin, sequenced in a study of T-cell memory formation after mild COVID-19. TCRdb analysed the 5' RACE reads with MiXCR anew, one entry per CDR3 protein. In the table there are nearly 200,000 distinct CDR3 sequences, around 17% of which are singletons. Sequencing was done on a sample of PBMCs or a T cell subset sorted from them (not recorded which). The receptors shown here come from an adult woman who had mild COVID-19 (a few samples of this study predate the infection). Cell type and time point are not known.

This chain connects TRBV3-1 to TRBJ1-1; no reliable D call. Between the trimmed V and J ends, which lost 2 bases and 2 bases, there was a span of 6 bases. Germline-derived CDR1 and CDR2 are LGHDT and YNNKEL (reference sequence). This CDR3 contains 13 residues. The CDR3 region is CASSQSDNTEAFF. The CDR3 DNA is TGTGCCAGCAGCCAATCCGATAACACTGAAGCTTTCTTT.

This clonotype has just a few counts. The gene calls are TRBV6-2 or TRBV6-3 and TRBJ1-5; D remains unclear. The germline V gene encodes CDR1 MNHEY and CDR2 SVGEGT. Trimming took off 3 bases at V and 3 bases at J, with 18 bases between the two ends. This CDR3 is built from 17 residues. The CDR3 coding sequence is TGTGCCAGCAGTTATTTTGGGGTTGGGAGCTACAATCAGCCCCAGCATTTT. Translated, it gives CASSYFGVGSYNQPQHF.

V is TRBV29-1 and J is TRBJ2-3; 10 bases line up with TRBD2. The CDR3 covers 14 residues. V gave up 8 bases and J gave up 0 bases; unmatched junction bases: 5. Germline assignment: CDR1 SQVTM and CDR2 ANQGSEA. DNA of the CDR3: TGCAGCACTCGGACTAGCGGAAGCACAGATACGCAGTATTTT. Translation gives CSTRTSGSTDTQYF.

This clonotype has only a few counts. The chain employs TRBV15 and TRBJ2-2, with TRBD1 as a possible D gene (5 bases). The V gene lost 3 bases and the J gene lost 5 bases, with 13 bases spanning the gap. This CDR3 contains 15 residues. From germline, CDR1 is LNHNV and CDR2 YYDKDF (reference sequence). The CDR3 DNA is TGTGCCACCAGCAGGACCCGGACACCTACCGGGGAGCTGTTTTTT. Protein sequence: CATSRTRTPTGELFF.

The V call is TRBV7-2, the J call TRBJ2-2; maybe TRBD1 (6 bases). The CDR3 is 15 residues long. Germline loops: CDR1 SGHTA, CDR2 FQGNSA. Trimming took 0 bases from V and 3 from J, leaving 8 bases between them. CDR3 sequence (DNA): TGTGCCAGCAGCTTAGCCGGGACACACACCGGGGAGCTGTTTTTT. Protein product: CASSLAGTHTGELFF.

This clonotype was seen only a few times. The rearrangement uses TRBV30 and TRBJ1-6; no reliable D call. The CDR3 is 13 residues long. The ends were cut back, 3 bases at V and 7 bases at J, with 10 bases in the middle. The germline CDR1 and CDR2 sequences are GTSNPN and SVGIG (reference sequence). The CDR3 DNA is TGTGCCTGGAGCAGCTTTGGGAATTCACCCCTCCACTTT. Its translation is CAWSSFGNSPLHF.

This clonotype showed up just a few times. The chain combines TRBV12-3 or TRBV12-4 with TRBJ2-3; the D gene is possibly TRBD2 (6 bases). This CDR3 spans 13 amino acids. V was pared by 10 bases and J by 2 bases, with 13 bases between. The chain's CDR3 is CATSGGYTDTQYF. CDR3 coding DNA: TGTGCCACCTCCGGGGGTTACACAGATACGCAGTATTTT.

This clonotype has a handful of counts. This sequence joins TRBV4-1 and TRBJ2-1; TRBD1 is a possible D gene (6 bases). V was trimmed by 1 base and J by 3 bases, leaving 13 bases between them. Germline V lookup: CDR1 MGHRA, CDR2 YSYEKL. CDR3 length equals 16 residues. The CDR3 nucleotides read TGCGCCAGCAGCCAAGGGCCCGGGACAAACTACAATGAGCAGTTCTTC. Its translation: CASSQGPGTNYNEQFF.

V and J are TRBV5-6 and TRBJ1-3, with TRBD1 as a possible D gene (5 bases). Trimming removed 1 base from V and 2 bases from J, with 10 bases in between. The CDR3 extends over 15 amino acids. Germline loops: CDR1 SGHDT, CDR2 YYEEEE. In DNA form, the CDR3 reads TGTGCCAGCAGCTTGAGTTCGGGGGCTGGAAACACCATATATTTT. Protein product: CASSLSSGAGNTIYF.

This chain links TRBV30 with TRBJ2-1; the D is unclear. Germline values: CDR1 GTSNPN, CDR2 SVGIG (reference sequence). Trimming stripped 4 bases from V and 7 bases from J, with 14 bases between. This CDR3 contains 13 residues. DNA of the CDR3: TGTGCCTGGACCCAAGGAAGAGGAAATGAGCAGTTCTTC. It is translated as CAWTQGRGNEQFF. Variable domain in full (rest from reference TRBV30 and TRBJ2-1): SQTIHQWPATLVQPVGSPLSLECTVEGTSNPNLYWYRQAAGRGLQLLFYSVGIGQISSEVPQNLSASRPQDRQFILSSKKLLLSDSGFYLCAWTQGRGNEQFFGPGTRLTVL.

This clonotype was seen only a few times. This CDR3 reads CSFKGRGNIQYF. CDR3 nucleotide sequence: TGCAGTTTTAAGGGGCGAGGGAACATTCAGTACTTC. V and J are TRBV20-1 and TRBJ2-4; possibly TRBD1 or TRBD2 for D (5 bases each). The germline V and J ends were trimmed by 8 bases and 7 bases, with 15 bases remaining between them. CDR1 is DFQATT and CDR2 is SNEGSKA in the germline V gene (reference sequence). This CDR3 is built from 12 residues.

The chain employs TRBV5-1 and TRBJ2-6; D is uncertain. The CDR3 runs to 16 residues. V was shortened by 4 bases and J by 0 bases, with 11 bases between the two germline ends. CDR1 and CDR2 (germline): SGHRS, YFSETQ. The CDR3 region has the DNA TGCGCCAGCAGCACCGGACCGTTCTCTGGGGCCAACGTCCTGACTTTC. Its translation: CASSTGPFSGANVLTF. Using reference TRBV5-1 and TRBJ2-6 for the parts outside the CDR3, the full variable domain is KAGVTQTPRYLIKTRGQQVTLSCSPISGHRSVSWYQQTPGQGLQFLFEYFSETQRNKGNFPGRFSGRQFSNSRSEMNVSTLELGDSALYLCASSTGPFSGANVLTFGAGSRLTVL.

This clonotype was detected many times. This chain uses TRBV3-1 with TRBJ2-5; a weak D match, TRBD1 (6 bases). The CDR3 covers 15 residues. Germline lookup yields CDR1 LGHDT and CDR2 YNNKEL (reference sequence). V was shortened by 4 bases and J by 7 bases, with 19 bases between the two germline ends. CDR3 DNA sequence: TGTGCCAGCAGCCGCGCCAATCAGGGGATCAGGACCCAGTACTTC. Translating gives CASSRANQGIRTQYF.

The chain joins TRBV5-1 to TRBJ2-2; 11 nucleotides align to TRBD2. CDR1 is SGHRS, CDR2 YFSETQ, per germline. This CDR3 has 19 residues. Trimming at V came to 1 base and at J to 6 bases, leaving 14 bases not matched to a gene. The CDR3 is CASSLQLAGALRDPGELFF. CDR3 DNA sequence: TGCGCCAGCAGCTTGCAACTAGCGGGGGCCCTGAGGGACCCCGGGGAGCTGTTTTTT.

The chain joins TRBV7-9 to TRBJ2-2; D is possibly TRBD1 or TRBD2 (5 bases each). This CDR3 is 15 amino acids long. Trimming stripped 0 bases from V and 3 bases from J, with 8 bases between. CDR1 is SEHNR and CDR2 is FQNEAQ in the germline V gene (reference sequence). CDR3 bases: TGTGCCAGCAGCTTAGCCGGGGCAGACACCGGGGAGCTGTTTTTT. Amino acid sequence: CASSLAGADTGELFF.

The V gene is TRBV5-4, the J gene TRBJ2-1, with D possibly being TRBD2 (6 bases). This CDR3 comprises 15 residues. Trimming took off 6 bases at V and 9 bases at J, with 22 bases between the two ends. The V gene's germline CDR1 is SGHNT and CDR2 YYREEE (reference sequence). This CDR3 reads CASTSERTKFGEQFF. CDR3 DNA: TGTGCCAGCACCTCCGAGAGGACTAAATTTGGTGAGCAGTTCTTC. Drawing the rest from reference TRBV5-4 and TRBJ2-1, the complete variable domain is ETGVTQSPTHLIKTRGQQVTLRCSSQSGHNTVSWYQQALGQGPQFIFQYYREEENGRGNFPPRFSGLQFPNYSSELNVNALELDDSALYLCASTSERTKFGEQFFGPGTRLTVL.

The chain links TRBV7-3 to TRBJ2-3; D remains unclear. V lost 0 bases, J lost 2 bases, and 12 bases lay in between. This CDR3 has 16 residues. Germline V lookup: CDR1 SGHTA, CDR2 FQGTGA. The CDR3 DNA reads as TGTGCCAGCAGCTTAACGGCGTCTGGAATCACAGATACGCAGTATTTT. Protein sequence: CASSLTASGITDTQYF.

This clonotype turned up a few times. This chain links TRBV30 with TRBJ2-7; unclear D gene. Trimming took 3 bases from V and 5 from J, leaving 8 bases between them. Germline CDR1 reads GTSNPN; CDR2 reads SVGIG (reference sequence). The CDR3 extends over 11 amino acids. For the CDR3, the DNA is TGTGCCTGGAGGCAAGGCCACGAGCAGTACTTC. Translated: CAWRQGHEQYF.

V gene TRBV5-1 combines with J gene TRBJ2-5, with TRBD2 matching 8 bases. This CDR3 region has 14 residues. V lost 0 bases and J lost 3; bases outside the gene matches: 1. The V gene's germline CDR1 is SGHRS and CDR2 YFSETQ. DNA of the CDR3: TGCGCCAGCAGCTTGGCGGGACTAGAAGAGACCCAGTACTTC. This sequence encodes CASSLAGLEETQYF.

V is TRBV20-1 and J is TRBJ1-1; TRBD1 is a possible D gene (5 bases). Between the trimmed V and J ends, which lost 1 base and 1 base, there was a span of 10 bases. This CDR3 region has 14 residues. Germline loops: CDR1 DFQATT, CDR2 SNEGSKA (reference sequence). CDR3 sequence (DNA): TGCAGTGCTAGAGGGGGGGTCTCGAACACTGAAGCTTTCTTT. Amino acid sequence: CSARGGVSNTEAFF.